Presented here are 30 T cell receptor beta chains from one specimen sequenced in a study of T cell responses to AZD1222 COVID-19 vaccine. Data came from immunoSEQ multiplex PCR; TCRdb stores just in-frame clones and leaves some out. This sample has some 140,000 clones, with 80% to 95% found just once. Sample: peripheral blood, taken on day 0 of AZD1222 vaccination. All receptors come from an adult in good health.

This chain uses TRBV5-1 with TRBJ1-1, with 8 bases lining up with TRBD1. From germline, CDR1 is SGHRS and CDR2 YFSETQ. This CDR3 comprises 14 residues. J was trimmed by 0 bases and V by 4 bases; bases with no gene match: 2. CDR3 in DNA: TGCGCCAGCAGCCCAGGGGGCTTGAACACTGAAGCTTTCTTT. It specifies CASSPGGLNTEAFF.

The chain is built from TRBV7-7 and TRBJ2-3, with 15 positions matching TRBD2. The V segment lost 5 bases and the J segment 4 bases; nucleotides outside the gene matches: 4. Germline CDR1 reads SSHAT; CDR2 reads FNYEAQ (reference sequence). This CDR3 is 16 amino acids long. CDR3 region: CASSKGLAGGADTQYF. Written as DNA, the CDR3 is TGTGCCAGCAGCAAGGGACTAGCGGGAGGAGCAGATACGCAGTATTTT.

This clone was observed once. This chain joins TRBV2 and TRBJ2-3; D remains unclear. Germline V gives CDR1 SNHLY, CDR2 FYNNEI. The CDR3 has 9 amino acids. The V and J ends lost 8 bases and 8 bases respectively, with 5 bases between them. In DNA form, the CDR3 reads TGTGCCAGCGGTAGTACGCAGTATTTT. This encodes CASGSTQYF.

The chain combines TRBV9 with TRBJ2-5; D unclear. The germline gives CDR1 SGDLS, CDR2 YYNGEE. V lost 4 bases, J lost 1 base, and 14 bases lay in between. The CDR3 has 15 residues. The CDR3 bases are TGTGCCAGCAGCCCCGATTATGAAGGCCAAGAGACCCAGTACTTC. This codes for CASSPDYEGQETQYF. The full variable domain, completed using reference TRBV9 and TRBJ2-5, is DSGVTQTPKHLITATGQRVTLRCSPRSGDLSVYWYQQSLDQGLQFLIQYYNGEERAKGNILERFSAQQFPDLHSELNLSSLELGDSALYFCASSPDYEGQETQYFGPGTRLLVL.

This sequence joins TRBV6-6 and TRBJ2-2, with TRBD1 identical over 8 bases. Germline V gene lookup returns CDR1 MNHNY and CDR2 SVGAGI (reference sequence). Trimming took 5 bases from V and 5 from J; bases not matched to a gene: 10. The CDR3 is made up of 16 amino acids. The CDR3 DNA follows: TGTGCCAGCAGTCGAGCAGGGGGCCCAATGACCGGGGAGCTGTTTTTT. Residues: CASSRAGGPMTGELFF.

The rearrangement links TRBV6-5 to TRBJ1-2; D unresolved. Germline CDR1 and CDR2: MNHEY and SVGAGI. Trimming took 6 bases from V and 0 from J, leaving 2 bases between them. CDR3 size: 11 residues. The CDR3 is CASRANYGYTF. CDR3 DNA sequence: TGTGCCAGCAGAGCTAACTATGGCTACACCTTC.

V usage is TRBV4-3 and J usage is TRBJ2-1; D tentatively reads TRBD1 or TRBD2 (5 bases each). Trimming took 4 bases from V and 10 from J, leaving 20 bases between them. The CDR3 is made up of 15 amino acids. Germline assignment: CDR1 LGHNA and CDR2 YSLEER. CDR3 amino acids: CASSLDRDPVLEQFF. CDR3 sequence (DNA): TGCGCCAGCAGCCTCGACCGGGACCCAGTTTTGGAGCAGTTCTTC.

The CDR3 protein is CASSLGTGGSTQHF. Here the CDR3 DNA reads TGTGCCAGCAGCCTCGGGACAGGGGGATCGACCCAGCATTTT. The V and J genes are TRBV7-9 and TRBJ1-5, with TRBD1 matching over 11 bases. Germline CDR1 reads SEHNR; CDR2 reads FQNEAQ (reference sequence). V gave up 5 bases and J gave up 11 bases; unmatched junction bases: 8. CDR3 length: 14 residues.

The chain recombines TRBV30 with TRBJ1-2; D is unresolved. Per germline, CDR1 GTSNPN and CDR2 SVGIG (reference sequence). This CDR3 region has 12 residues. The ends were cut back, 2 bases at V and 0 bases at J, with 4 bases in the middle. CDR3 coding DNA: TGTGCCTGGAGTCTTGCTAACTATGGCTACACCTTC. Translating gives CAWSLANYGYTF. The variable domain in full, completed from reference TRBV30 and TRBJ1-2, reads SQTIHQWPATLVQPVGSPLSLECTVEGTSNPNLYWYRQAAGRGLQLLFYSVGIGQISSEVPQNLSASRPQDRQFILSSKKLLLSDSGFYLCAWSLANYGYTFGSGTRLTVV.

The chain is built from TRBV12-3 or TRBV12-4 and TRBJ1-2; D gene unclear. This CDR3 is 12 amino acids long. V was cut by 3 bases and J by 4 bases, with 6 bases left in between. CDR3 amino acids: CASSFEGYGYTF. CDR3 in DNA: TGTGCCAGCAGTTTTGAGGGCTATGGCTACACCTTC.

For the CDR3, the DNA is TGTGCCAGCAGTTTGGTCGACAGGGTGCAGTACTTC. It specifies CASSLVDRVQYF. The V gene is TRBV28, the J gene TRBJ2-7, with 7 bases fitting TRBD1. The junction had 5 bases not matched to a gene; V was cut back by 3 bases and J by 9 bases. This CDR3 region has 12 residues. Germline CDR1 MDHEN, CDR2 SYDVKM.

The V call is TRBV28, the J call TRBJ1-6; tentatively, D is TRBD1 (6 bases). CDR1 MDHEN and CDR2 SYDVKM come from the germline V gene. Trimming left V 5 bases short and J 7 bases short, with 9 bases between. This CDR3 comprises 13 residues. The CDR3, as DNA: TGTGCCAGCAGTGAAACAGGGAATTCACCCCTCCACTTT. It translates to CASSETGNSPLHF.

The CDR3: CASSYSGARAYF. CDR3 sequence (DNA): TGTGCCAGCAGTTACTCGGGGGCTAGGGCGTACTTC. The chain joins TRBV6-5 to TRBJ2-5, with D perhaps TRBD1 (6 bases). Germline-derived CDR1 and CDR2 are MNHEY and SVGAGI. The CDR3 runs to 12 residues. V lost 0 bases to trimming and J lost 13 bases, with 12 bases between them.

The rearrangement joins TRBV5-1 to TRBJ1-6, with 7 bases matching TRBD1. V dropped 4 bases and J dropped 3; count of bases not matched to a gene: 4. CDR1 is SGHRS, CDR2 YFSETQ, per germline. This CDR3 has 15 amino acids. The CDR3 nucleotides read TGCGCCAGCAGCACGGGACAGCTCTATAATTCACCCCTCCACTTT. It codes for CASSTGQLYNSPLHF. The full variable domain, completed using reference TRBV5-1 and TRBJ1-6, is KAGVTQTPRYLIKTRGQQVTLSCSPISGHRSVSWYQQTPGQGLQFLFEYFSETQRNKGNFPGRFSGRQFSNSRSEMNVSTLELGDSALYLCASSTGQLYNSPLHFGNGTRLTVT.

The rearrangement joins TRBV2 to TRBJ1-4; D call uncertain. Trimming removed 5 bases at V and 0 bases at J, with 10 bases between. Germline values: CDR1 SNHLY, CDR2 FYNNEI. The CDR3 spans 15 residues. CDR3 in amino acids: CASSSSTATNEKLFF. CDR3 coding DNA: TGTGCCAGCAGTTCCTCGACTGCAACTAATGAAAAACTGTTTTTT.

The chain carries TRBV28 and TRBJ1-1, with D uncertain. V lost 4 bases and J lost 3, with 0 bases in between. CDR1 is MDHEN and CDR2 is SYDVKM in the germline V gene. The CDR3 consists of 10 residues. The CDR3 DNA reads TGTGCCAGCAGTTACACTGAAGCTTTCTTT. Protein sequence: CASSYTEAFF.

This chain uses TRBV6-1 with TRBJ1-4; no firm D call. The CDR3 runs 15 residues. Germline V gene sequence: CDR1 MNHNS, CDR2 SASEGT. The V and J ends lost 1 base and 7 bases respectively, with 13 bases between them. This CDR3 is CASSEDDEGSEKLFF. Written as DNA, the CDR3 is TGTGCCAGCAGTGAAGATGACGAAGGAAGTGAAAAACTGTTTTTT.

The J gene is TRBJ2-7, the V gene TRBV28; TRBD2 is a possible D gene (6 bases). Between the trimmed V and J ends, which lost 10 bases and 4 bases, there was a span of 26 bases. Germline values: CDR1 MDHEN, CDR2 SYDVKM. This CDR3 region has 16 residues. CDR3 loop: CATGTAKLGGPYEQYF. CDR3 bases: TGTGCCACCGGGACTGCCAAGTTAGGAGGACCGTACGAGCAGTACTTC.

The rearrangement uses TRBV27 and TRBJ1-1, with 8 bases lining up with TRBD1. The V segment lost 4 bases and the J segment 5 bases; nucleotides outside the gene matches: 9. Germline CDR1 reads MNHEY; CDR2 reads SMNVEV (reference sequence). This CDR3 region has 15 residues. CDR3 in DNA: TGTGCCAGCAGTTCGCGAAGGACAGGGTGGACTGAAGCTTTCTTT. Its translation is CASSSRRTGWTEAFF.

The V and J genes are TRBV5-1 and TRBJ2-2, with 10 bases identical to TRBD2. CDR1 and CDR2 from the germline V gene are SGHRS and YFSETQ. There are 16 residues in the CDR3. Germline trimming cut 0 bases from V and 8 bases from J; bases unmatched to any gene: 7. The CDR3 DNA reads TGCGCCAGCAGCTTGGAAACTAGCGGGATATCTGGGGAGCTGTTTTTT. It translates to CASSLETSGISGELFF.

This CDR3 is CASKDNTYEQYF. For the CDR3, the DNA is TGTGCCAGCAAGGACAACACCTACGAGCAGTACTTC. The V and J genes are TRBV6-5 and TRBJ2-7, with D tentatively TRBD1 (5 bases). The CDR3 runs to 12 residues. V was cut by 7 bases and J by 2 bases, with 9 bases left in between. CDR1 and CDR2 from the germline V gene are MNHEY and SVGAGI.

The V and J genes are TRBV7-3 and TRBJ1-1; TRBD1 matches 9 bases. Trimming removed 1 base from V and 0 bases from J; junction bases left unmatched: 9. CDR1 is SGHTA and CDR2 is FQGTGA in the germline V gene. This CDR3 has 18 residues. Written as DNA, the CDR3 is TGTGCCAGCAGCTTAAGGAGTGGGACAGGGAGGTTGAACACTGAAGCTTTCTTT. Amino acid sequence: CASSLRSGTGRLNTEAFF.

This chain joins TRBV6-4 and TRBJ2-1; TRBD2 aligns across 8 bases. The length of the CDR3 is 16 residues. CDR1 is MRHNA and CDR2 is SNTAGT in the germline V gene. Trimming took 0 bases from V and 3 from J; bases not matched to a gene: 4. In nucleotides, the CDR3 is TGTGCCAGCAGTGACTCGTACGGGAGGGGCTACAATGAGCAGTTCTTC. Residues: CASSDSYGRGYNEQFF.

V and J are TRBV15 and TRBJ1-6; tentative D call: TRBD1 (6 bases). Germline V gives CDR1 LNHNV, CDR2 YYDKDF (reference sequence). The length of the CDR3 is 17 residues. V was shortened by 0 bases and J by 8 bases, with 17 bases between the two germline ends. As DNA, the CDR3 is TGTGCCACCAGCAGAGATAGGCTCGGCAGGGGTGATTCACCCCTCCACTTT. This gives the protein CATSRDRLGRGDSPLHF.

This clone occurred once. The V gene is TRBV19, the J gene TRBJ2-3, with D possibly being TRBD1 (6 bases). Germline CDR1 LNHDA, CDR2 SQIVND (reference sequence). The V gene lost 11 bases and the J gene lost 0 bases, with 21 bases spanning the gap. The CDR3 contains 16 residues. The CDR3 DNA reads as TGTGCCGCCCCGGATAGGGGCAGGGGTAGCACAGATACGCAGTATTTT. Translation: CAAPDRGRGSTDTQYF.

The chain couples TRBV19 to TRBJ1-5; 9 bases line up with TRBD1. Germline assignment: CDR1 LNHDA and CDR2 SQIVND (reference sequence). The CDR3 loop spans 15 amino acids. V lost 4 bases to trimming and J lost 4 bases; unmatched junction nucleotides: 5. The CDR3 nucleotides are TGTGCCAGTAGTAAACACAGGGGGCAGAATCAGCCCCAGCATTTT. Protein product: CASSKHRGQNQPQHF.

This clone has just one count. The chain recombines TRBV5-4 with TRBJ2-7; TRBD1 aligns across 7 bases. After removal of 4 bases from V and 3 bases from J, the junction contained 4 bases not matched to a gene. Germline V lookup: CDR1 SGHNT, CDR2 YYREEE (reference sequence). This CDR3 has 13 residues. CDR3 bases: TGTGCCAGCAGCCGGGACAGAAACTACGAGCAGTACTTC. Protein: CASSRDRNYEQYF.

Here the CDR3 DNA reads TGTGCCAGCAGCGACCCACGAGGGGCGAACACCGGGGAGCTGTTTTTT. Translation gives CASSDPRGANTGELFF. V gene TRBV28 combines with J gene TRBJ2-2; D tentatively fits TRBD1 or TRBD2 (5 bases each). V gave up 6 bases and J gave up 0 bases, with 14 bases separating them. The germline gives CDR1 MDHEN, CDR2 SYDVKM. The CDR3 is made up of 16 amino acids.

DNA of the CDR3: TGTGCCAGCAGCGACCCTGTAGCCAAAAACATTCAGTACTTC. Translating it yields CASSDPVAKNIQYF. The chain is built from TRBV28 and TRBJ2-4; D is unresolved. Germline assignment: CDR1 MDHEN and CDR2 SYDVKM. V was clipped by 6 bases and J by 0 bases, with 9 bases between them. There are 14 residues in the CDR3.

The chain joins TRBV7-2 to TRBJ2-1; the match to TRBD2 covers 8 bases. Trimming cost V 3 bases and J 2 bases; bases outside gene matches: 3. CDR3 length equals 15 residues. CDR1 and CDR2 from the germline V gene are SGHTA and FQGNSA. This chain's CDR3 is CASSFSGATYNEQFF. For the CDR3, the DNA is TGTGCCAGCAGCTTTAGCGGGGCTACCTACAATGAGCAGTTCTTC.